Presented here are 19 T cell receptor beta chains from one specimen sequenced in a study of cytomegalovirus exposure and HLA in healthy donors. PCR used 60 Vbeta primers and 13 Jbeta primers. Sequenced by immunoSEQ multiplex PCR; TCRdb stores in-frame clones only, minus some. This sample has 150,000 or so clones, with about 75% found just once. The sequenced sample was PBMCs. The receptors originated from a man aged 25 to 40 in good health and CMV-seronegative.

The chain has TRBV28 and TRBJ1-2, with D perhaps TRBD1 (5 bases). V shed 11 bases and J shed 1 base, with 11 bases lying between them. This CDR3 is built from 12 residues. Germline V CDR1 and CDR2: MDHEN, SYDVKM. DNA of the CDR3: TGTGCCCTCAGGGTTGGTAACTATGGCTACACCTTC. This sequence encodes CALRVGNYGYTF.

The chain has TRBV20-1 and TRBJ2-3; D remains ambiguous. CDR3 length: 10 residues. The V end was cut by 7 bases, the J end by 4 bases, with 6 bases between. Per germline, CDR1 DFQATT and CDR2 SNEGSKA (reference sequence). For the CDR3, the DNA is TGCAGTGTTGCGCCAGATACGCAGTATTTT. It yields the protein CSVAPDTQYF.

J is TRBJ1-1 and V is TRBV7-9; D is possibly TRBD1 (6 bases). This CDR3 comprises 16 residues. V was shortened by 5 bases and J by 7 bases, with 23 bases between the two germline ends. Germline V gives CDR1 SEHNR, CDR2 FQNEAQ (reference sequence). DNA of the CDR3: TGTGCCAGCAGCCCCACCAACCTACAGGGTCAAGGTGAAGCTTTCTTT. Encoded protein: CASSPTNLQGQGEAFF.

The CDR3 loop reads CASSSLSGLRTDTQYF. The CDR3 region has the DNA TGTGCCAGCAGTTCTCTATCAGGGCTTCGGACAGATACGCAGTATTTT. The rearrangement links TRBV6-5 to TRBJ2-3, with D possibly matching TRBD1 (5 bases). Trimming pared 4 bases from V and 3 bases from J, leaving 17 bases between. Germline V gene lookup returns CDR1 MNHEY and CDR2 SVGAGI. CDR3 length: 16 amino acids.

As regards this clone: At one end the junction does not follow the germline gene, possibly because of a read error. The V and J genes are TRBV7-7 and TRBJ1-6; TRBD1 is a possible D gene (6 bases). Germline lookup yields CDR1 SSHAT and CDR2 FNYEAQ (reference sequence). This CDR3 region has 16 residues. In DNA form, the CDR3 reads TGTGCTAGCAGCTCCGCGGCGGGGGCCTTTAATTCACCCCTCCACTTT. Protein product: CASSSAAGAFNSPLHF.

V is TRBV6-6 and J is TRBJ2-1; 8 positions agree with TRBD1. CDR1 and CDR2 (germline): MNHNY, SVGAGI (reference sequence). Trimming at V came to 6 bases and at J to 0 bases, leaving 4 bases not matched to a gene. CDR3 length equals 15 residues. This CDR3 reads CASRSTGGSYNEQFF. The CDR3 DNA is TGTGCCAGCAGGTCAACAGGGGGCTCCTACAATGAGCAGTTCTTC.

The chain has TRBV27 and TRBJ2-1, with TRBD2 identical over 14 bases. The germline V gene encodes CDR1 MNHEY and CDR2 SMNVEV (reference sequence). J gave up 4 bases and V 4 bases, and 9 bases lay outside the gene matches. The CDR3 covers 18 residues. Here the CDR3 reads CASSSPRTSGRWYNEQFF. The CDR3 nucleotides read TGTGCCAGCAGTTCTCCCCGGACTAGCGGGAGGTGGTACAATGAGCAGTTCTTC.

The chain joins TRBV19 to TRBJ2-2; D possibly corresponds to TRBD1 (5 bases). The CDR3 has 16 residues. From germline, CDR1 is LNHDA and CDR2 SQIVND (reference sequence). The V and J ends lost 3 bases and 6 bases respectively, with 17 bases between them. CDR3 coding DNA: TGTGCCAGTAGTATCCCGACAGTCCTCCGGGCCGGGGAGCTGTTTTTT. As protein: CASSIPTVLRAGELFF.

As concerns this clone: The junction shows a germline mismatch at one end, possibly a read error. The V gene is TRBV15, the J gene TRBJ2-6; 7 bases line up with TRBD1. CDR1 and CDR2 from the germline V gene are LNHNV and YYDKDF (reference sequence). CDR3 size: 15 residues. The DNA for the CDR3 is TGTGCCACAGGGGGCGAGACGTATGGGGCCAACGGCCTGACTTTC. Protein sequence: CATGGETYGANGLTF.

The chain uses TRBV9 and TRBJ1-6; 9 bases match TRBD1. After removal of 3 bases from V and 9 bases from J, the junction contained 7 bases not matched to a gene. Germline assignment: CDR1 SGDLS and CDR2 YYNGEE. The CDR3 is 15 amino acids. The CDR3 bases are TGTGCCAGCAGCGAGGGACAGGGCCCCGGTTCACCCCTCCACTTT. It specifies CASSEGQGPGSPLHF.

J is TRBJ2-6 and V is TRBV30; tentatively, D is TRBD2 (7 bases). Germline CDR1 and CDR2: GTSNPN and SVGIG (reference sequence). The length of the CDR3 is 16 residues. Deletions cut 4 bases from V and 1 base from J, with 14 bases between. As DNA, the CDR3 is TGTGCCTGGACTCAAGGGGGGGAATCTGGGGCCAACGTCCTGACTTTC. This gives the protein CAWTQGGESGANVLTF.

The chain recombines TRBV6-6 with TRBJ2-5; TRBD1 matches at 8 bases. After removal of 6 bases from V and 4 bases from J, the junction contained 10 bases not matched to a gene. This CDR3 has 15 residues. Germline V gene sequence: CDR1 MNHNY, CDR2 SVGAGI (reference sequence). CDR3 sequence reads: CASSLQGADLETQYF. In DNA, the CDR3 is TGTGCCAGCAGCCTCCAGGGGGCTGATTTAGAGACCCAGTACTTC.

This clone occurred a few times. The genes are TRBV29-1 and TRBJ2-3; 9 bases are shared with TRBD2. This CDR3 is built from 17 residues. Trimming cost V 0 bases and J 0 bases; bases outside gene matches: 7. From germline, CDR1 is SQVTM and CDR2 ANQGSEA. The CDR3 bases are TGCAGCGTTGAAGATTACGGACTAGCGACTAGCACAGATACGCAGTATTTT. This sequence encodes CSVEDYGLATSTDTQYF.

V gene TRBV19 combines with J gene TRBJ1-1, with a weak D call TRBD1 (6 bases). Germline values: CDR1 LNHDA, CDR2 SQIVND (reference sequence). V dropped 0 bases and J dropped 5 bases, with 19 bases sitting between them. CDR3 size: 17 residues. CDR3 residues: CASSIDLLGGGLTEAFF. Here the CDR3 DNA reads TGTGCCAGTAGTATAGATCTCTTGGGTGGGGGCTTAACTGAAGCTTTCTTT.

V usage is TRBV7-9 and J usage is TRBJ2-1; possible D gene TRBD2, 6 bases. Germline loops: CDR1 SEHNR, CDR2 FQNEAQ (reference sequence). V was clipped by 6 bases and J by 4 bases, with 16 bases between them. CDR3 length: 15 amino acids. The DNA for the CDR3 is TGTGCCAGCAGGACAGACGGGGACTTTTACAATGAGCAGTTCTTC. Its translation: CASRTDGDFYNEQFF.

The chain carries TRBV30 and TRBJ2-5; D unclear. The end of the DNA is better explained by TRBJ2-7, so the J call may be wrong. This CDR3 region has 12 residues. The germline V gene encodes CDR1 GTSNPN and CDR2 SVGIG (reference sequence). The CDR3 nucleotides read TGTGCCTGGAGTGAGCAAATCTACGAGCAGTACTTC. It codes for CAWSEQIYEQYF.

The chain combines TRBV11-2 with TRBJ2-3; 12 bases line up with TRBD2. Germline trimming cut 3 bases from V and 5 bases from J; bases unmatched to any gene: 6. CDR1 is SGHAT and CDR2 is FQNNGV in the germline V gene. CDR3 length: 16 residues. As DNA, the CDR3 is TGTGCCAGCAGCTTGACGGGACTAGCGGGTATAGATACGCAGTATTTT. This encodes CASSLTGLAGIDTQYF.

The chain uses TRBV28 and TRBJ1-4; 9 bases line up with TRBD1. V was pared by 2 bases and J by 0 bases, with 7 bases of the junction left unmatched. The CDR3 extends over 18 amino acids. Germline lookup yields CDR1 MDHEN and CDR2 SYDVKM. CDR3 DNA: TGTGCCAGCAGTTTAAGGGGGGGGACAGGGCCAACTAATGAAAAACTGTTTTTT. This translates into CASSLRGGTGPTNEKLFF. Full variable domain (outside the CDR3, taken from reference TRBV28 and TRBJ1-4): DVKVTQSSRYLVKRTGEKVFLECVQDMDHENMFWYRQDPGLGLRLIYFSYDVKMKEKGDIPEGYSVSREKKERFSLILESASTNQTSMYLCASSLRGGTGPTNEKLFFGSGTQLSVL.

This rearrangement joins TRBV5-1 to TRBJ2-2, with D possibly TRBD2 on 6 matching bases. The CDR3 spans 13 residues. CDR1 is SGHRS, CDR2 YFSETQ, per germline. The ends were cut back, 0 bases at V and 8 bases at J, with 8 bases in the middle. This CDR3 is CASSLVEGGELFF. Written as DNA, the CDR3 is TGCGCCAGCAGCTTGGTGGAGGGTGGGGAGCTGTTTTTT.